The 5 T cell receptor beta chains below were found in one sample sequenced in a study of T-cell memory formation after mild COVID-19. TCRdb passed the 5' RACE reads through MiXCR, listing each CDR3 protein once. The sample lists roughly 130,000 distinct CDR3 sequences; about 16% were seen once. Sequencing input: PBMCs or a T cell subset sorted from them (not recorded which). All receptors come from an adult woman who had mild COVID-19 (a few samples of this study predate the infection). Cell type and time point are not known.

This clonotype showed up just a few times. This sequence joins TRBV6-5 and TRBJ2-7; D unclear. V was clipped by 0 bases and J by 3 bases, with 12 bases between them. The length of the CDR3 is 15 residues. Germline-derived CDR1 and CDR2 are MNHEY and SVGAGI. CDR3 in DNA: TGTGCCAGCAGTTACTCGCCCCAACCCTTCTACGAGCAGTACTTC. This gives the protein CASSYSPQPFYEQYF.

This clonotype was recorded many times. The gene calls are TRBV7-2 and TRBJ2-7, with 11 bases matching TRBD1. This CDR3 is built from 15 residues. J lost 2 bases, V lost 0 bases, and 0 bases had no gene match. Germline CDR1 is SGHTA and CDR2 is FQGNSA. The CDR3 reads CASSLAGQGAYEQYF. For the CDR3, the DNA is TGTGCCAGCAGCTTAGCGGGACAGGGGGCCTACGAGCAGTACTTC.

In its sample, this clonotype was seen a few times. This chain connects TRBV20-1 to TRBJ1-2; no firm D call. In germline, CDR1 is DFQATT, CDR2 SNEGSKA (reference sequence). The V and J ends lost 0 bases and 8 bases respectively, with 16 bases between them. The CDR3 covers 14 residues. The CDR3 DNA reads TGCAGTGCTAGAGATGGTCGGTCAACGGGGGGCTACACCTTC. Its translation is CSARDGRSTGGYTF.

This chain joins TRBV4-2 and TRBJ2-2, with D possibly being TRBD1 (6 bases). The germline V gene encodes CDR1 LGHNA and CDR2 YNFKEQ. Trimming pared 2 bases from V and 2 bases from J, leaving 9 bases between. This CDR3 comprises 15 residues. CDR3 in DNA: TGTGCCAGCAGCCAAACGGACAGAAACACCGGGGAGCTGTTTTTT. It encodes CASSQTDRNTGELFF.

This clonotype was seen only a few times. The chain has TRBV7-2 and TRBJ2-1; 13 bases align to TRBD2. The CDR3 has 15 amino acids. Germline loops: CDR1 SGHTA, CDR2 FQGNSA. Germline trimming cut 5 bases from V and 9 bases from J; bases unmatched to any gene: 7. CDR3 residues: CASSRGLAGEGEQFF. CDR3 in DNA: TGTGCCAGCAGCCGTGGACTAGCGGGAGAGGGTGAGCAGTTCTTC.